One sample yielded the 15 T cell receptor beta chains listed below, sequenced in a study of T-cell reconstitution after alpha-beta-depleted transplantation in children. Library preparation (for TCRbeta) was performed with unique molecular identifiers. Via MiXCR, TCRdb re-called the PCR reads, giving one row per CDR3 protein. This table holds about 870,000 distinct CDR3 sequences, about 15% found once. The source material was PBMCs, mostly from graft donor cells, sampled 360 days after TCRalphabeta/CD19-depleted stem cell transplant. All receptors come from a male patient between 10 and 17 years old who had a stem cell transplant for acute lymphoblastic leukemia, so the T cells may come from the graft donor.

CDR3 sequence: CASSPTRTSGRANEQFF. The CDR3, as DNA: TGTGCCAGCAGTCCTACCCGGACTAGCGGGAGGGCCAATGAGCAGTTCTTC. The rearrangement joins TRBV11-3 to TRBJ2-1, with 15 bases matching TRBD2. Germline loops: CDR1 SGHNT, CDR2 YENEEA. The CDR3 extends over 17 amino acids. V trimming: 6 bases; J trimming: 6 bases; junction bases outside the gene matches: 9.

A few counts support this clonotype. The chain joins TRBV20-1 to TRBJ2-1, with unresolved D. CDR3 length equals 17 residues. Trimming removed 1 base from V and 7 bases from J, with 23 bases in between. From germline, CDR1 is DFQATT and CDR2 SNEGSKA (reference sequence). The CDR3 region has the DNA TGCAGTGCTAGAGTATATCCGGCCTCTTCGTCCCGAAATGAGCAGTTCTTC. It specifies CSARVYPASSSRNEQFF.

This clonotype has only a few counts. The chain recombines TRBV14 with TRBJ2-1; D possibly matches TRBD1 or TRBD2 (5 bases each). V was pared by 0 bases and J by 7 bases, with 16 bases between. Germline V gene lookup returns CDR1 SGHDN and CDR2 FVKESK. The length of the CDR3 is 16 residues. This chain's CDR3 is CASSQDSGGLGNEQFF. The CDR3 region has the DNA TGTGCCAGCAGCCAAGATTCTGGGGGTTTGGGAAATGAGCAGTTCTTC.

The gene calls are TRBV7-3 and TRBJ2-1; TRBD2 might be the D (6 bases). Germline V gives CDR1 SGHTA, CDR2 FQGTGA. The V end was cut by 4 bases, the J end by 2 bases, with 12 bases between. The CDR3 runs to 15 residues. In DNA form, the CDR3 reads TGTGCCAGCAGCTCCCGGACTAACCCCTACAATGAGCAGTTCTTC. This encodes CASSSRTNPYNEQFF.

This clonotype was counted between two and nine times. The chain is built from TRBV2 and TRBJ1-5, with D hard to call. The V and J ends lost 2 bases and 4 bases respectively, with 12 bases between them. The germline CDR1 and CDR2 sequences are SNHLY and FYNNEI. The CDR3 spans 15 residues. CDR3 sequence reads: CASSEWETNNQPQHF. The CDR3 DNA is TGTGCCAGCAGTGAATGGGAAACAAATAATCAGCCCCAGCATTTT.

The chain recombines TRBV7-9 with TRBJ2-5; 10 bases map to TRBD2. CDR3 length: 17 residues. Germline CDR1 reads SEHNR; CDR2 reads FQNEAQ (reference sequence). J lost 2 bases, V lost 6 bases, and 12 bases had no gene match. Here the CDR3 DNA reads TGTGCCAGCAGACAACCGCTAGCGGGAGTTCGTCAAGAGACCCAGTACTTC. As protein: CASRQPLAGVRQETQYF.

The table lists this clonotype with a few counts. The rearrangement uses TRBV7-6 and TRBJ2-2, with 11 bases matching TRBD2. Germline trimming cut 5 bases from V and 7 bases from J; bases unmatched to any gene: 9. Looked up from germline, CDR1 is SGHVS and CDR2 is FNYEAQ. The CDR3 has 16 residues. CDR3 sequence reads: CASSPRLAGGGGELFF. In nucleotides, the CDR3 is TGTGCCAGCAGCCCGAGGCTAGCGGGAGGCGGCGGGGAGCTGTTTTTT.

The chain uses TRBV10-1 and TRBJ2-1; possible D gene TRBD2, 6 bases. The CDR3 is made up of 15 amino acids. CDR1 and CDR2 from the germline V gene are WNHNN and SYGVQD (reference sequence). Deletions cut 5 bases from V and 3 bases from J, with 14 bases between. As DNA, the CDR3 is TGCGCCAGCAGTCCTACCCAGACTAGCTACAATGAGCAGTTCTTC. Its translation is CASSPTQTSYNEQFF.

This clonotype was seen only a few times. The chain recombines TRBV7-9 with TRBJ2-7; unclear D gene. Trimming removed 4 bases from V and 2 bases from J, with 15 bases in between. In germline, CDR1 is SEHNR, CDR2 FQNEAQ (reference sequence). This CDR3 has 15 amino acids. The CDR3 coding sequence is TGTGCCAGCAGCTCTGGTGGGCCCTCCCCCTACGAGCAGTACTTC. It specifies CASSSGGPSPYEQYF.

This clonotype occurred a few times. V gene TRBV7-2 combines with J gene TRBJ1-4; 9 nucleotides match TRBD1. The CDR3 contains 16 residues. Germline loops: CDR1 SGHTA, CDR2 FQGNSA. V trimming: 6 bases; J trimming: 8 bases; junction bases outside the gene matches: 13. For the CDR3, the DNA is TGTGCCAGCAGAATTGGGGTGGGGACAGGGTCCGAAAAACTGTTTTTT. This codes for CASRIGVGTGSEKLFF.

The chain carries TRBV3-1 and TRBJ2-3; 8 bases are shared with TRBD2. Germline loops: CDR1 LGHDT, CDR2 YNNKEL (reference sequence). With V trimmed by 2 bases and J by 5 bases, 3 bases remained unmatched. This CDR3 comprises 14 residues. The CDR3 sequence is CASSQRLAGDTQYF. The CDR3 DNA reads TGTGCCAGCAGCCAAAGGCTAGCGGGAGATACGCAGTATTTT.

This chain uses TRBV20-1 with TRBJ2-2; no clear D. The germline V and J ends were trimmed by 6 bases and 5 bases, with 16 bases remaining between them. This CDR3 comprises 14 residues. CDR1 and CDR2 from the germline V gene are DFQATT and SNEGSKA (reference sequence). In DNA, the CDR3 is TGCAGTGCCCCGTGGTCATGGGGAACCGGGGAGCTGTTTTTT. This encodes CSAPWSWGTGELFF.

There are a few counts of this clonotype. The CDR3 DNA sequence: TGTGCCACCAGCAGGTCGCCAACTAACTACAATGAGCAGTTCTTC. Its protein product is CATSRSPTNYNEQFF. The rearrangement joins TRBV15 to TRBJ2-1; no firm D call. The V gene's germline CDR1 is LNHNV and CDR2 YYDKDF (reference sequence). The CDR3 loop spans 15 amino acids. V shed 3 bases and J shed 3 bases, with 12 bases lying between them.

This clonotype was seen a handful of times. The chain is built from TRBV18 and TRBJ1-4; no firm D call. Looked up from germline, CDR1 is KGHSH and CDR2 is LQKENI. Trimming left V 4 bases short and J 8 bases short, with 17 bases between. CDR3 size: 15 residues. Here the CDR3 reads CASSHRLPIKEKLFF. Here the CDR3 DNA reads TGTGCCAGCTCACACCGACTCCCTATAAAGGAAAAACTGTTTTTT.

V and J are TRBV20-1 and TRBJ2-3; weak D call: TRBD2 (7 bases). Deletions cut 5 bases from V and 4 bases from J, with 22 bases between. The V gene's germline CDR1 is DFQATT and CDR2 SNEGSKA (reference sequence). The CDR3 is 16 residues long. The CDR3 DNA reads as TGCAGTGCTCCAAACCCCGGGGGGCGTCACGCAGATACGCAGTATTTT. It encodes CSAPNPGGRHADTQYF.